Shown below are 18 T cell receptor beta chains from a single sample sequenced in a study of T cell responses to AZD1222 COVID-19 vaccine (dated by TCRdb to 2020 to 2023). The meaning of the sample's time point label: about 28 days (+/-7) after the second vaccine dose. Libraries came from the immunoSEQ multiplex PCR assay. The immuneACCESS repertoire file appears here via TCRdb, limited to in-frame rearrangements. These files lack a portion of the clones; in checked studies, under half of the deficit traces to unresolved V genes, and the cause of the others is not known. Here the sample has under 200,000 clones; around 92% occur a single time. The ten largest clones represent 1.3% of the sample. Source: peripheral blood, taken 28 days after the second AZD1222 dose. Receptors originate from an adult who received the AZD1222 COVID-19 vaccine.

The rearrangement uses TRBV3-1 (or the pseudogene TRBV3-2) and TRBJ2-5; D perhaps matches TRBD2 (7 bases). In germline, CDR1 is LGHDT, CDR2 YNNKEL (reference sequence). CDR3 length: 17 residues. Trimming took 5 bases from V and 2 from J, leaving 21 bases between them. The CDR3 spells CASSYGPGRGPQETQYF. Written as DNA, the CDR3 is TGTGCCAGCAGCTATGGACCAGGGCGGGGGCCACAAGAGACCCAGTACTTC.

This sequence joins TRBV19 and TRBJ1-1, with a weak D call TRBD1 (5 bases). V was clipped by 5 bases and J by 0 bases, with 16 bases between them. Germline CDR1 is LNHDA and CDR2 is SQIVND (reference sequence). This CDR3 spans 16 amino acids. This CDR3 is CASSFRQSTMNTEAFF. Here the CDR3 DNA reads TGTGCCAGTAGTTTTAGACAGAGTACCATGAACACTGAAGCTTTCTTT. Based on the CDR3 plus reference TRBV19 and TRBJ1-1, the full variable domain is DGGITQSPKYLFRKEGQNVTLSCEQNLNHDAMYWYRQDPGQGLRLIYYSQIVNDFQKGDIAEGYSVSREKKESFPLTVTSAQKNPTAFYLCASSFRQSTMNTEAFFGQGTRLTVV.

The rearrangement joins TRBV3-1 (or the pseudogene TRBV3-2) to TRBJ2-5; TRBD1 agrees at 7 bases. V lost 7 bases, J lost 4 bases, and 21 bases stayed unmatched. Germline CDR1 LGHDT, CDR2 YNNKEL (reference sequence). The CDR3 consists of 18 residues. CDR3 in DNA: TGTGCCAGCATCGGAGACAGGGTCCGACAAGGGTCTAGAGAGACCCAGTACTTC. This gives the protein CASIGDRVRQGSRETQYF.

The V call is TRBV7-8, the J call TRBJ2-3; D remains ambiguous. CDR3 size: 16 residues. Trimming removed 5 bases from V and 3 bases from J, with 18 bases in between. Germline V gives CDR1 SGHVS, CDR2 FQNEAQ. CDR3 loop: CASSPPREGLTDTQYF. The CDR3 DNA reads as TGTGCCAGCAGCCCACCGAGAGAAGGATTGACAGATACGCAGTATTTT.

Points on this clone: Other DNA sequences of this sample code for an identical CDR3. The chain links TRBV19 to TRBJ1-1; no definite D call. CDR1 and CDR2 (germline): LNHDA, SQIVND (reference sequence). The length of the CDR3 is 13 residues. V was clipped by 5 bases and J by 2 bases, with 9 bases between them. The CDR3 sequence: CASSLTGNTEAFF. In DNA, the CDR3 is TGTGCCAGTAGTCTCACGGGTAACACTGAAGCTTTCTTT.

This chain uses TRBV12-3 or TRBV12-4 with TRBJ1-5; 7 bases are a match to TRBD1. There are 13 residues in the CDR3. V lost 6 bases, J lost 6 bases, and 5 bases stayed unmatched. The CDR3 DNA follows: TGTGCCAGCAGCCCGACAGGGTTTCAGCCCCAGCATTTT. Translated: CASSPTGFQPQHF.

The chain carries TRBV4-3 and TRBJ1-5; unclear D gene. This CDR3 contains 15 residues. Trimming shortened V by 0 bases and J by 4 bases, and 10 bases separated the two germline ends. The germline V gene encodes CDR1 LGHNA and CDR2 YSLEER. The CDR3 coding sequence is TGCGCCAGCAGCCAAGATTCAGTGGTTAATCAGCCCCAGCATTTT. This encodes CASSQDSVVNQPQHF.

This chain joins TRBV2 and TRBJ2-2; the D call may be TRBD1 or TRBD2 (5 bases each). In germline, CDR1 is SNHLY, CDR2 FYNNEI. The CDR3 loop spans 15 amino acids. V lost 6 bases and J lost 3, with 14 bases in between. In nucleotides, the CDR3 is TGTGCCAGCAGCACCCCGGGGCAGTACACCGGGGAGCTGTTTTTT. It translates to CASSTPGQYTGELFF.

The chain joins TRBV5-1 to TRBJ1-1; D not certain. This CDR3 contains 15 residues. V shed 1 base and J shed 1 base, with 11 bases lying between them. Looked up from germline, CDR1 is SGHRS and CDR2 is YFSETQ. CDR3 sequence (DNA): TGCGCCAGCAGCTTGTTTGGCCCACCGAACACTGAAGCTTTCTTT. Amino acid sequence: CASSLFGPPNTEAFF.

This chain connects TRBV10-1 to TRBJ2-5; no firm D call. This CDR3 contains 14 residues. CDR1 is WNHNN and CDR2 is SYGVQD in the germline V gene (reference sequence). V was pared by 2 bases and J by 0 bases, with 7 bases between. DNA for the CDR3: TGCGCCAGCAGTGAGGCCGAGTACCAAGAGACCCAGTACTTC. It specifies CASSEAEYQETQYF.

The sample holds a few counts of this clone. The chain is built from TRBV5-6 and TRBJ1-2, with D perhaps matching TRBD1 (6 bases). The CDR3 covers 13 residues. Germline V gene sequence: CDR1 SGHDT, CDR2 YYEEEE. The V end was cut by 4 bases, the J end by 1 base, with 8 bases between. The CDR3: CASSVQGNYGYTF. DNA of the CDR3: TGTGCCAGCAGCGTACAGGGTAACTATGGCTACACCTTC.

The chain joins TRBV2 to TRBJ2-7; TRBD2 is a possible D gene (6 bases). The germline V and J ends were trimmed by 6 bases and 3 bases, with 15 bases remaining between them. This CDR3 region has 14 residues. Germline V gives CDR1 SNHLY, CDR2 FYNNEI. The CDR3 nucleotides read TGTGCCAGCAGCGGACTATACGGGCGCTACGAGCAGTACTTC. Amino acid sequence: CASSGLYGRYEQYF.

V usage is TRBV4-3 and J usage is TRBJ1-1, with unresolved D. The CDR3 loop spans 15 amino acids. Deletions cut 0 bases from V and 3 bases from J, with 11 bases between. Looked up from germline, CDR1 is LGHNA and CDR2 is YSLEER. This CDR3 reads CASSQDRGGYTEAFF. DNA of the CDR3: TGCGCCAGCAGCCAAGATCGTGGTGGGTACACTGAAGCTTTCTTT.

The J gene is TRBJ2-7, the V gene TRBV2; 8 bases are a match to TRBD2. The CDR3 extends over 14 amino acids. The ends lost 5 bases at V and 0 bases at J; junction bases unmatched: 3. CDR1 and CDR2 from the germline V gene are SNHLY and FYNNEI. In DNA form, the CDR3 reads TGTGCCAGCAGTAAAAGCGGGAGCTCCTACGAGCAGTACTTC. Translated: CASSKSGSSYEQYF.

The V gene is TRBV14, the J gene TRBJ2-5, with 7 bases identical to TRBD1. Germline CDR1 SGHDN, CDR2 FVKESK. The CDR3 covers 12 residues. Germline trimming cut 3 bases from V and 9 bases from J; bases unmatched to any gene: 4. The CDR3 loop reads CASSQYGTAQYF. The DNA of the CDR3 is TGTGCCAGCAGCCAGTATGGGACAGCCCAGTACTTC. The complete variable domain, with remaining parts taken from reference TRBV14 and TRBJ2-5, reads EAGVTQFPSHSVIEKGQTVTLRCDPISGHDNLYWYRRVMGKEIKFLLHFVKESKQDESGMPNNRFLAERTGGTYSTLKVQPAELEDSGVYFCASSQYGTAQYFGPGTRLLVL.

The V gene is TRBV5-6, the J gene TRBJ1-2; D call uncertain. Trimming shortened V by 3 bases and J by 9 bases, and 9 bases separated the two germline ends. CDR1 and CDR2 (germline): SGHDT, YYEEEE. The CDR3 is made up of 11 amino acids. CDR3 sequence (DNA): TGTGCCAGCAGCTCGCGAGAAAGCTACACCTTC. This encodes CASSSRESYTF.

CDR3 protein: CASSQSYEQYF. DNA for the CDR3: TGTGCCAGCAGCCAGTCCTACGAGCAGTACTTC. The chain employs TRBV3-1 (or the pseudogene TRBV3-2) and TRBJ2-7; D gene ambiguous. The CDR3 loop spans 11 amino acids. The germline V gene has CDR1 LGHDT and CDR2 YNNKEL (reference sequence). V lost 3 bases and J lost 1, with 1 base in between.

This clone appeared once. This rearrangement joins TRBV18 to TRBJ1-2, with TRBD1 matching over 7 bases. Trimming took 3 bases from V and 3 from J; bases not matched to a gene: 4. Germline lookup yields CDR1 KGHSH and CDR2 LQKENI. This CDR3 is built from 14 residues. This CDR3 reads CASSPTGADYGYTF. DNA for the CDR3: TGTGCCAGCTCACCCACAGGGGCGGACTATGGCTACACCTTC.